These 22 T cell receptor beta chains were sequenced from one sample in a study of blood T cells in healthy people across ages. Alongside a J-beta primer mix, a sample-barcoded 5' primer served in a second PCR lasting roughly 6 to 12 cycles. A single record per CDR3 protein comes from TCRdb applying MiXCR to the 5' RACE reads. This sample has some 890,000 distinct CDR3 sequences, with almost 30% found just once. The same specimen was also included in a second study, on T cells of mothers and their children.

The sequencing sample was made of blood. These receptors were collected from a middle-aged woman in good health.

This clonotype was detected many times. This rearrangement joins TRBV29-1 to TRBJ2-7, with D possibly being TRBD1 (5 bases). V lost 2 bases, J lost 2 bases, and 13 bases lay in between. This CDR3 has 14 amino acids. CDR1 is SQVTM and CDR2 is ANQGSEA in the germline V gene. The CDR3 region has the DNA TGCAGCGTTGAACTGGGGCGCCAAGCCTACGAGCAGTACTTC. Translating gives CSVELGRQAYEQYF.

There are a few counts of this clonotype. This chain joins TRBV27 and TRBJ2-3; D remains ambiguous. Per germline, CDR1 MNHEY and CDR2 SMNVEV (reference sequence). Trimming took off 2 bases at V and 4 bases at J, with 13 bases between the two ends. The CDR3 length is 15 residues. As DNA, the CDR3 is TGTGCCAGCAGTTTAGTGGCTCTCGAGCCAGATACGCAGTATTTT. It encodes CASSLVALEPDTQYF.

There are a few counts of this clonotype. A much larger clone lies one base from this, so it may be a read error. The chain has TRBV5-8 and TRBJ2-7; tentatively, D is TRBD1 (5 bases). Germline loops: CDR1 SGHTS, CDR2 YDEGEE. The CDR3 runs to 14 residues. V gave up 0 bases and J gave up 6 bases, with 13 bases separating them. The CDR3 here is CASSLGQGPLEQYF. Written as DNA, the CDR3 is TGTGCCAGCAGCTTGGGGCAGGGCCCCCTCGAGCAGTACTTC.

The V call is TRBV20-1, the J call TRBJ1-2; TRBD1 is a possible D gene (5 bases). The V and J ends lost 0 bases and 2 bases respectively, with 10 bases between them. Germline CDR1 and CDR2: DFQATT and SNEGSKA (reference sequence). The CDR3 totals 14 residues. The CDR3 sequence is CSARDDRNNYGYTF. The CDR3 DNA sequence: TGCAGTGCTAGAGATGACAGAAACAACTATGGCTACACCTTC.

In nucleotides, the CDR3 is TGTGCCAGCAGTTTACTCGTCGGACAGGGATTTTCTGAAGCTTTCTTT. Protein product: CASSLLVGQGFSEAFF. The chain employs TRBV12-3 or TRBV12-4 and TRBJ1-1; 8 nucleotides match TRBD1. The CDR3 runs to 16 residues. J lost 6 bases, V lost 2 bases, and 11 bases had no gene match.

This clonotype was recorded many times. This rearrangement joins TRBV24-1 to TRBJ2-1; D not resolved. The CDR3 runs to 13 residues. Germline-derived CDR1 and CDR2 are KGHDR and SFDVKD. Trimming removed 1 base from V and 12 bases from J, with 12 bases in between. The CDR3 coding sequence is TGTGCCACCAGTGATTTTTCGGGTATTCGGCAGTTCTTC. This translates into CATSDFSGIRQFF.

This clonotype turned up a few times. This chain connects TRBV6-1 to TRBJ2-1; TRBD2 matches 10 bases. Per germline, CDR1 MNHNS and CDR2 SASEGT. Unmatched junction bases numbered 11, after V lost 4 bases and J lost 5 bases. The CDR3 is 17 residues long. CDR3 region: CASSVSPGSGGDNEQFF. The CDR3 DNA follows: TGTGCCAGCAGTGTCTCCCCGGGCAGCGGGGGGGACAATGAGCAGTTCTTC.

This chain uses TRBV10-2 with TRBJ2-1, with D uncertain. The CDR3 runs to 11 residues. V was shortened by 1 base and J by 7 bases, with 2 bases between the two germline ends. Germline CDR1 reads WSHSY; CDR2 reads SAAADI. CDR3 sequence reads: CASSEFNEQFF. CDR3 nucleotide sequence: TGCGCCAGCAGTGAGTTTAATGAGCAGTTCTTC.

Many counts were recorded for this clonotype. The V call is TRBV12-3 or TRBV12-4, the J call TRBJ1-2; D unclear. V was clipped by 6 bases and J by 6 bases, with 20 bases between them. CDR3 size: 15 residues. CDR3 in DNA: TGTGCCAGCAGCTCCCAGGACCCATCCCGAGATGGCTACACCTTC. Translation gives CASSSQDPSRDGYTF.

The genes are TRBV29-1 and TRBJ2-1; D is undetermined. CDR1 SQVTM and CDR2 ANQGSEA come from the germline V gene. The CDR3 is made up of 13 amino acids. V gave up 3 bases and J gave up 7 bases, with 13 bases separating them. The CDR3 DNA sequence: TGCAGCGTTGATATCGTGTCTGGGAATGAGCAGTTCTTC. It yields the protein CSVDIVSGNEQFF.

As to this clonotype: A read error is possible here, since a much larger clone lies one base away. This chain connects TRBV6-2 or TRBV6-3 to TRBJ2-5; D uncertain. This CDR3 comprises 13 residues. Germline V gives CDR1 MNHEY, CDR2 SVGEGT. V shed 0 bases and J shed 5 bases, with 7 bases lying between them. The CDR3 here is CASSYSESETQYF. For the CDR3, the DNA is TGTGCCAGCAGTTACTCGGAAAGCGAGACCCAGTACTTC.

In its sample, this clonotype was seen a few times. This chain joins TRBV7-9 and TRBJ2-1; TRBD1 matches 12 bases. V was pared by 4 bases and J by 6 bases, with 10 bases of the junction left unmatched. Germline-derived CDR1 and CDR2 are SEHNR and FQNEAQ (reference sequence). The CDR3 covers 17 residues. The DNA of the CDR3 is TGTGCCAGCAGCTGGGGACAGGGGGCGACTCGAGGCAATGAGCAGTTCTTC. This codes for CASSWGQGATRGNEQFF.

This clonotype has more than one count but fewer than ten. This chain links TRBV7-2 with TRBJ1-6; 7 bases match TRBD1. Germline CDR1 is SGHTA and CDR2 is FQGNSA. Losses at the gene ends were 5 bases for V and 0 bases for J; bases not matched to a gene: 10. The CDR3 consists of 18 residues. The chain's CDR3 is CASSRGTVSSSYNSPLHF. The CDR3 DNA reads TGTGCCAGCAGCCGGGGGACAGTGTCTAGCTCCTATAATTCACCCCTCCACTTT.

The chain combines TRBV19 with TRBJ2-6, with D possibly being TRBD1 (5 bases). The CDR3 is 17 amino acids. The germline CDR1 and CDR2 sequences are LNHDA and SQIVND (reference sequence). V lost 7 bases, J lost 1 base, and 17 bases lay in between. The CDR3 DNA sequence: TGTGCCAGTACGCCCGCCCTGCAGGGATCTGGGGCCAACGTCCTGACTTTC. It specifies CASTPALQGSGANVLTF.

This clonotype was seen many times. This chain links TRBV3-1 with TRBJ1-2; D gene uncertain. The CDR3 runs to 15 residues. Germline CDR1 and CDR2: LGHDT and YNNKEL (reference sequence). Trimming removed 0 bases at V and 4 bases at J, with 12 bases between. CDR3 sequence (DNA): TGTGCCAGCAGCCAAGATCCGACGAACACCTATGGCTACACCTTC. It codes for CASSQDPTNTYGYTF.

The CDR3 region has the DNA TGTGCCAGCAGCCCCTATCCTCGGGGGGGCCGGAATTCACCCCTCCACTTT. Translated, it gives CASSPYPRGGRNSPLHF. This rearrangement joins TRBV4-2 to TRBJ1-6; maybe TRBD1 (6 bases). Trimming took 4 bases from V and 7 from J, leaving 20 bases between them. Looked up from germline, CDR1 is LGHNA and CDR2 is YNFKEQ. The CDR3 sequence is 17 residues long.

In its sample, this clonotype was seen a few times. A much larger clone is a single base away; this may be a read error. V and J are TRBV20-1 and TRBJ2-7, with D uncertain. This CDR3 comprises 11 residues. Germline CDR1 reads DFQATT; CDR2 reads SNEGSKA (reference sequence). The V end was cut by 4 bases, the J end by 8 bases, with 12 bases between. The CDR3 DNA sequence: TGCAGTGCTAAAGACGCGTACAAGCAGTACTTC. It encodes CSAKDAYKQYF.

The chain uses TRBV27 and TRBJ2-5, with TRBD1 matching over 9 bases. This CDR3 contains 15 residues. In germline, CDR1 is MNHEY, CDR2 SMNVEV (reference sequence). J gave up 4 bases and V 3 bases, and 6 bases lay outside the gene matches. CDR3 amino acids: CASSFYRGRPETQYF. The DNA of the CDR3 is TGTGCCAGCAGTTTTTACAGGGGGCGCCCAGAGACCCAGTACTTC.

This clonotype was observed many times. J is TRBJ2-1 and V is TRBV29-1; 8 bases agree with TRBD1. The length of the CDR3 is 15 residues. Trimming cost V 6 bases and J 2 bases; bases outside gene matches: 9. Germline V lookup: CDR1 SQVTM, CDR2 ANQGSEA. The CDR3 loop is CSVLGQGHPYNEQFF. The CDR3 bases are TGCAGCGTACTCGGACAGGGACATCCCTACAATGAGCAGTTCTTC.

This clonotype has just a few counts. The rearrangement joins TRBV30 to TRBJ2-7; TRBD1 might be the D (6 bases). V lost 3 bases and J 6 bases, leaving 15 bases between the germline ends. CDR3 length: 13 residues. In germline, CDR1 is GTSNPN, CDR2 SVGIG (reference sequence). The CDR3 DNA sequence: TGTGCCTGGAGGGCCAGGGGTGTTGGCGAGCAGTACTTC. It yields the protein CAWRARGVGEQYF. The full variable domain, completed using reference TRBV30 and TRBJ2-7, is SQTIHQWPATLVQPVGSPLSLECTVEGTSNPNLYWYRQAAGRGLQLLFYSVGIGQISSEVPQNLSASRPQDRQFILSSKKLLLSDSGFYLCAWRARGVGEQYFGPGTRLTVT.

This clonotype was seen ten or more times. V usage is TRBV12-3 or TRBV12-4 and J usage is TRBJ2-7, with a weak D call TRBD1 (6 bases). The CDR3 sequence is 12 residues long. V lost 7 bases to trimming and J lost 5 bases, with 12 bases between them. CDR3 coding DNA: TGTGCCAGCACTCTAGGGGGAGACGAGCAGTACTTC. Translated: CASTLGGDEQYF.

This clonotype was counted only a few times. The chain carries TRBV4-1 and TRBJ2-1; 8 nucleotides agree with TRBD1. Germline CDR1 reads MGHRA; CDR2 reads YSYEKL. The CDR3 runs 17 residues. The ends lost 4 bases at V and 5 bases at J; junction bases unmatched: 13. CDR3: CASSRVIRDRKNNEQFF. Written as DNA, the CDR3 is TGCGCCAGCAGCCGAGTAATCAGGGACAGGAAAAACAATGAGCAGTTCTTC.